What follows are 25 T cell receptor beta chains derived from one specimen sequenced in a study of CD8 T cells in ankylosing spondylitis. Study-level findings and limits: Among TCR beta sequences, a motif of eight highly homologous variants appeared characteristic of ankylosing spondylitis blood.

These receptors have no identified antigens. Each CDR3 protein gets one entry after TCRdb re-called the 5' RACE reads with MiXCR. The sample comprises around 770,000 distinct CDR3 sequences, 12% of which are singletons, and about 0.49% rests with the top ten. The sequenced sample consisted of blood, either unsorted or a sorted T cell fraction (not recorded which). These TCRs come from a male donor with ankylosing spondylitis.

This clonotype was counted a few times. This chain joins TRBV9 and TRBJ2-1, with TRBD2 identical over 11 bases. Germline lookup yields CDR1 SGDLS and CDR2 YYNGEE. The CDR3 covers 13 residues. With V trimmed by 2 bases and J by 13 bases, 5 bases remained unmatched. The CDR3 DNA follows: TGTGCCAGCAGCGTTGTGACTAGCGGGACTCAGTTCTTC. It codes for CASSVVTSGTQFF.

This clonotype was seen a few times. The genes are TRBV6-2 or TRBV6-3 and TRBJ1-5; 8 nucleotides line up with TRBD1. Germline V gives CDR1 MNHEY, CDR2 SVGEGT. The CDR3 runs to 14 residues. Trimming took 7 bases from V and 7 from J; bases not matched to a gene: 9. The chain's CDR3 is CASTVDRGGQPQHF. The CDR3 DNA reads TGTGCCAGCACGGTCGACAGGGGCGGGCAGCCCCAGCATTTT.

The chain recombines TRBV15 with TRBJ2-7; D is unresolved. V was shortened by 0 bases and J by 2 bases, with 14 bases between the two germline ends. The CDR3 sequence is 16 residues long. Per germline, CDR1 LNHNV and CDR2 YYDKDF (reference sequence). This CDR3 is CATSRDPWAGTYEQYF. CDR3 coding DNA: TGTGCCACCAGCAGAGATCCTTGGGCCGGCACCTACGAGCAGTACTTC. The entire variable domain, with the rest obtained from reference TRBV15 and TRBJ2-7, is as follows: DAMVIQNPRYQVTQFGKPVTLSCSQTLNHNVMYWYQQKSSQAPKLLFHYYDKDFNNEADTPDNFQSRRPNTSFCFLDIRSPGLGDTAMYLCATSRDPWAGTYEQYFGPGTRLTVT.

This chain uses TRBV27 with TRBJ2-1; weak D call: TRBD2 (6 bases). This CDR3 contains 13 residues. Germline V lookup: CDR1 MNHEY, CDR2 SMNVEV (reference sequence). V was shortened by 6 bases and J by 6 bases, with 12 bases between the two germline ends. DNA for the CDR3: TGTGCCAGCAGACGACTAGGAGGCAATGAGCAGTTCTTC. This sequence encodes CASRRLGGNEQFF.

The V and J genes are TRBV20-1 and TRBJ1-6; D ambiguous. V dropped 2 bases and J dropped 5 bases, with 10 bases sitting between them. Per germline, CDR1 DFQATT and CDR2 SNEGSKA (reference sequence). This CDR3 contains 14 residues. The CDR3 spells CSARMLRHNSPLHF. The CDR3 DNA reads TGCAGTGCTAGAATGTTAAGACATAATTCACCCCTCCACTTT.

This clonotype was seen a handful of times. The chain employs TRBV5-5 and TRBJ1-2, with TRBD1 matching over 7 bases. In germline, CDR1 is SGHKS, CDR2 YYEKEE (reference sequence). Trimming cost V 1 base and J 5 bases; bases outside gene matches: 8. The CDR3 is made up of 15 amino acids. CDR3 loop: CASSLMQGVGYGYTF. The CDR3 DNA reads TGTGCCAGCAGCTTGATGCAGGGGGTAGGGTATGGCTACACCTTC.

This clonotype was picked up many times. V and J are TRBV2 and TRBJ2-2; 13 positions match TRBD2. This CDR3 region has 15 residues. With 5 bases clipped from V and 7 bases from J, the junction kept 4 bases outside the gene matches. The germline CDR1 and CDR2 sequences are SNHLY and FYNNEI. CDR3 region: CASSRLAGGNGELFF. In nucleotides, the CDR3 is TGTGCCAGCAGTCGACTAGCGGGGGGAAACGGGGAGCTGTTTTTT.

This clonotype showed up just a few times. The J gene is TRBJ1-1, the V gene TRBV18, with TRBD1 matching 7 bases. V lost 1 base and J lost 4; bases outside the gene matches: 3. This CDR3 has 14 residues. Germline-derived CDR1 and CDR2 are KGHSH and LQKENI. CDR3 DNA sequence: TGTGCCAGCTCACCACTGGGGACAGCCACTGAAGCTTTCTTT. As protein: CASSPLGTATEAFF.

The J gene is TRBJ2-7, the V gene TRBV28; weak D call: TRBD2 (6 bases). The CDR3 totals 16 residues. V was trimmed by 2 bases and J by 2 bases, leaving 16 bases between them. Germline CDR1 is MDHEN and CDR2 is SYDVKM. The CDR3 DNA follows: TGTGCCAGCAGTTTACCCAACCGGGACTGGACCTACGAGCAGTACTTC. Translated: CASSLPNRDWTYEQYF.

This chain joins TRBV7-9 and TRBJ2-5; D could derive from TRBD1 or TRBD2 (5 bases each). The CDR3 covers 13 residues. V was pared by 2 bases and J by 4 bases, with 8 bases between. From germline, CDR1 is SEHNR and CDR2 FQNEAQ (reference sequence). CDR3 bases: TGTGCCAGCAGCTTATCAGGGACAGAGACCCAGTACTTC. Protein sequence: CASSLSGTETQYF.

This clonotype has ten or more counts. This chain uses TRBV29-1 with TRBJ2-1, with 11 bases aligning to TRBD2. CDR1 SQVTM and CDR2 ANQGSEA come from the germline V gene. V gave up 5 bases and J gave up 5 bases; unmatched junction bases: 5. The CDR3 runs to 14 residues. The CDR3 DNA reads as TGCAGCGTTACCCCGACTAGCGGGAACAATGAGCAGTTCTTC. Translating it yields CSVTPTSGNNEQFF.

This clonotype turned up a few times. The CDR3 spells CSAPPGGIPSGDTQYF. The CDR3 bases are TGCAGTGCCCCCCCAGGGGGGATACCGTCCGGAGATACGCAGTATTTT. This chain links TRBV20-1 with TRBJ2-3; D perhaps matches TRBD1 (7 bases). Trimming removed 6 bases from V and 5 bases from J, with 24 bases in between. This CDR3 comprises 16 residues. CDR1 is DFQATT and CDR2 is SNEGSKA in the germline V gene (reference sequence).

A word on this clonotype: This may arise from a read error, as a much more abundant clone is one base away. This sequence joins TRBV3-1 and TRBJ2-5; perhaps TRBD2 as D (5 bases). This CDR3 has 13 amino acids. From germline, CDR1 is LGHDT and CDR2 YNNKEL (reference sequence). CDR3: CASSPDWQATQYF. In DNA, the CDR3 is TGTGCCAGCAGCCCGGACTGGCAAGCGACCCAGTACTTC.

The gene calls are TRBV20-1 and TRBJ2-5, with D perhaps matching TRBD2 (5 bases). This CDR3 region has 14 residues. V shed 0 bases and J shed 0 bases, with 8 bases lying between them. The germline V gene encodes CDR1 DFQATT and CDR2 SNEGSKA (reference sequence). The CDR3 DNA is TGCAGTGCTAGAGAGGACTTGTACCAAGAGACCCAGTACTTC. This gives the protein CSAREDLYQETQYF.

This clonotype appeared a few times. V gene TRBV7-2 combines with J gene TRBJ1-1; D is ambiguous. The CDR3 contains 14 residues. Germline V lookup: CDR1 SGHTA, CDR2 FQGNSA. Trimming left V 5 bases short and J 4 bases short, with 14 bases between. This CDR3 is CASSPDPTPTEAFF. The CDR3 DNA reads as TGTGCCAGCAGCCCAGACCCAACCCCCACTGAAGCTTTCTTT.

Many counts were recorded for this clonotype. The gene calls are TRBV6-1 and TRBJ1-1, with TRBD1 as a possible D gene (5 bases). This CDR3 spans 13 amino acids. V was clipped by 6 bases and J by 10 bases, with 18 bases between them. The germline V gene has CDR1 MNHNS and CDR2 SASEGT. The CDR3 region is CASSPRVRERAFF. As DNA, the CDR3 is TGTGCCAGCAGCCCCAGGGTGCGGGAGCGAGCTTTCTTT.

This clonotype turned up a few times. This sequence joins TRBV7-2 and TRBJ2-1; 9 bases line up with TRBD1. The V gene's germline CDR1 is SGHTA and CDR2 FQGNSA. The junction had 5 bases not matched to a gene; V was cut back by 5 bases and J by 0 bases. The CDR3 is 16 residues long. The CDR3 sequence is CASSQTGGFSYNEQFF. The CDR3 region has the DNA TGTGCCAGCAGCCAGACAGGGGGATTCTCCTACAATGAGCAGTTCTTC.

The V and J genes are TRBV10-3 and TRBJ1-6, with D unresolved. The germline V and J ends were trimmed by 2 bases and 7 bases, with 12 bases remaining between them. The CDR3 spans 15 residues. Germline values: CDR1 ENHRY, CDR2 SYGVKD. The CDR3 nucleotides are TGTGCCATCAGTGAGAGCCAGACAAGGAATTCACCCCTCCACTTT. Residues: CAISESQTRNSPLHF.

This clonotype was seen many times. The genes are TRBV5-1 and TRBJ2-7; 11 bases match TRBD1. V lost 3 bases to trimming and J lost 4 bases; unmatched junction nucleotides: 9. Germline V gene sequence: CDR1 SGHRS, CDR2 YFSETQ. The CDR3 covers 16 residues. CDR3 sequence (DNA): TGCGCCAGCAGCTCCCGAGGACAGGGGGCGCGTTACGAGCAGTACTTC. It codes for CASSSRGQGARYEQYF.

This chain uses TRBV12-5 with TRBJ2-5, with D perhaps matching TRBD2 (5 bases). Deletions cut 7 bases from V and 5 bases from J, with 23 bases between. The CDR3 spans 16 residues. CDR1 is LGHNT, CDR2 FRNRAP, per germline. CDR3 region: CASALRDADARETQYF. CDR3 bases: TGTGCTAGTGCCTTGAGGGATGCGGACGCTAGGGAGACCCAGTACTTC. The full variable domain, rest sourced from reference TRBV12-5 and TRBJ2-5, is DARVTQTPRHKVTEMGQEVTMRCQPILGHNTVFWYRQTMMQGLELLAYFRNRAPLDDSGMPKDRFSAEMPDATLATLKIQPSEPRDSAVYFCASALRDADARETQYFGPGTRLLVL.

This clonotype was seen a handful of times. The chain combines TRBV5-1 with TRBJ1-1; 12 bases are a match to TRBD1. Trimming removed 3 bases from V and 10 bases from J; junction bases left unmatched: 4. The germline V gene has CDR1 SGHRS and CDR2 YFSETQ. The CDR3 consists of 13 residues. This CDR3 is CASSWGQGAGAFF. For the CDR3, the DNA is TGCGCCAGCAGCTGGGGACAGGGGGCGGGAGCTTTCTTT.

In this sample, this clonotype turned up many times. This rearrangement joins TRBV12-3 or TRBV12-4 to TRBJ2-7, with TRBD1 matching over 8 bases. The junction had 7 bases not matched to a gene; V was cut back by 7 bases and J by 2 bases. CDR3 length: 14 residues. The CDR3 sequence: CASNPTGEAYEQYF. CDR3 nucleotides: TGTGCCAGCAACCCGACAGGGGAGGCCTACGAGCAGTACTTC.

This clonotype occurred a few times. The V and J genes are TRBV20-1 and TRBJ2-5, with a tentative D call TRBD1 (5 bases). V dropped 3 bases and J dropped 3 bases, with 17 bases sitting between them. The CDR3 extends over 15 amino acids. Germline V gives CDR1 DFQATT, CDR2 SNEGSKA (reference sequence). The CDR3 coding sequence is TGCAGTGCTAGGGTCTGGGCCAGGGCCAAAGAGACCCAGTACTTC. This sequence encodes CSARVWARAKETQYF.

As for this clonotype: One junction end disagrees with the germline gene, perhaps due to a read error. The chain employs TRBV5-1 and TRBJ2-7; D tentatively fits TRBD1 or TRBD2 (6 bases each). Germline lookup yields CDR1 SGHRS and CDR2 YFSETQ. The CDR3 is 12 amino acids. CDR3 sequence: CASSLGGAPVWF. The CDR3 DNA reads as TGCGCCAGCAGCTTGGGGGGGGCACCCGTATGGTTC. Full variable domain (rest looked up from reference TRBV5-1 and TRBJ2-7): KAGVTQTPRYLIKTRGQQVTLSCSPISGHRSVSWYQQTPGQGLQFLFEYFSETQRNKGNFPGRFSGRQFSNSRSEMNVSTLELGDSALYLCASSLGGAPVWFGPGTRLTVT.

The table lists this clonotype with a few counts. DNA of the CDR3: TGTGCCAGCAGCGACAGGACTAGCGACAATGAGCAGTTCTTC. Amino acids: CASSDRTSDNEQFF. The chain is built from TRBV9 and TRBJ2-1, with TRBD2 identical over 9 bases. CDR3 length: 14 amino acids. V shed 3 bases and J 5 bases; nucleotides not matched to a gene: 3. The germline V gene encodes CDR1 SGDLS and CDR2 YYNGEE.